This is a list of T cell receptor beta chains from one sample in a study of blood T cell repertoires in COVID-19. Repertoires were generated with immunoSEQ multiplex PCR, while TCRdb's copy carries only in-frame clones and drops some. The table includes 150,000 to 200,000 clones, 90% detected once. Sequences were obtained from peripheral blood. These receptors all stem from a man between 50 and 59 years old with acute or convalescent COVID-19. CDR3s include the opening cysteine and the closing phenylalanine or tryptophan. A D gene is named only where the DNA matches it firmly. Not all rows give a size; the values are once, few, many and, for expanded clones, a class.

D: TRBD1
size: NA
J: TRBJ2-1
V: TRBV28
DNA: TGTGCCAGCAGTTTCCACGCCGCCGGGACAGGGTTATACAATGAGCAGTTCTTC
CDR3: CASSFHAAGTGLYNEQFF

D: NA
size: NA
J: TRBJ1-5
V: TRBV5-1
DNA: TGCGCCAGCAGCCTGGAAGGGGGCAATCAGCCCCAGCATTTT
CDR3: CASSLEGGNQPQHF

D: NA
size: NA
J: TRBJ2-7
V: TRBV28
DNA: TGTGCCAGCAGTACAATGGAGGTCTACGAGCAGTACTTC
CDR3: CASSTMEVYEQYF

D: TRBD1
size: NA
J: TRBJ2-1
V: TRBV5-1
DNA: TGCGCCAGCAGTGAGAGAGGGGGCGCCTACAATGAGCAGTTCTTC
CDR3: CASSERGGAYNEQFF

D: TRBD2
size: NA
J: TRBJ2-1
V: TRBV29-1
DNA: TGCAGCGTTGTGCGGTGGTCTAGCGGGGGTGTACGTGGGTCCAATGAGCAGTTCTTC
CDR3: CSVVRWSSGGVRGSNEQFF

D: NA
size: NA
J: TRBJ1-5
V: TRBV2
DNA: TGTGCCAGCATGGCAGGGGTCGAGCAGCCCCAGCATTTT
CDR3: CASMAGVEQPQHF

D: NA
size: NA
J: TRBJ2-3
V: TRBV5-1
DNA: TGCGCCAGCACCCTAAGGTCGGCCGGGAACACAGATACGCAGTATTTT
CDR3: CASTLRSAGNTDTQYF

D: TRBD2
size: NA
J: TRBJ2-1
V: TRBV27
DNA: TGTGCCAGCAGTTTAGGGACTAGCGGTTACAATGAGCAGTTCTTC
CDR3: CASSLGTSGYNEQFF

D: NA
size: once
J: TRBJ2-3
V: TRBV7-2
DNA: TGTGCCAGCAGCCTGGGCGGGCGGGGAAGCACAGATACGCAGTATTTT
CDR3: CASSLGGRGSTDTQYF

D: TRBD2
size: NA
J: TRBJ2-7
V: TRBV4-2
DNA: TGTGCCAGCAGCCCCCGGGGCGGGAGAGAGTACGAGCAGTACTTC
CDR3: CASSPRGGREYEQYF

D: NA
size: NA
J: TRBJ2-5
V: TRBV7-6
DNA: TGTGCCAGCAGCCTACAGGCGACCCAAGAGACCCAGTACTTC
CDR3: CASSLQATQETQYF

D: NA
size: NA
J: TRBJ1-1
V: TRBV19
DNA: TGTGCCAGTAGTATCTCGTACGGGGGTGCTTTCTTT
CDR3: CASSISYGGAFF

D: NA
size: NA
J: TRBJ2-3
V: TRBV5-1
DNA: TGCGCCAGCAGCTTCGGGAGAATAGGGAGCACAGATACGCAGTATTTT
CDR3: CASSFGRIGSTDTQYF

D: TRBD1
size: once
J: TRBJ1-1
V: TRBV5-6
DNA: TGTGCCAGCAGCGAGAGGGGGCCGGACACTGAAGCTTTCTTT
CDR3: CASSERGPDTEAFF

D: NA
size: NA
J: TRBJ1-5
V: TRBV7-2
DNA: TGTGCCAGCAGCCAAATCCGGGGGGGCAATCAGCCCCAGCATTTT
CDR3: CASSQIRGGNQPQHF

D: NA
size: once
J: TRBJ1-6
V: TRBV6-5
DNA: TGTGCCAGCAGTTACGGGGGGGCTCAATCACCCCTCCACTTT
CDR3: CASSYGGAQSPLHF

D: NA
size: NA
J: TRBJ1-1
V: TRBV12-3/TRBV12-4
DNA: TGTGCCAGCAGTCGGACAGAGAACACTGAAGCTTTCTTT
CDR3: CASSRTENTEAFF

D: TRBD2
size: NA
J: TRBJ2-1
V: TRBV30
DNA: TGTGCCTGGAGGGGACTAGCGTTCAATGAGCAGTTCTTC
CDR3: CAWRGLAFNEQFF

D: NA
size: once
J: TRBJ2-5
V: TRBV19
DNA: TGTGCCAGTAGCAAGGAGGGATGGGGCCTACAGACCCAGTACTTC
CDR3: CASSKEGWGLQTQYF

D: TRBD2
size: NA
J: TRBJ2-1
V: TRBV10-3
DNA: TGTGCCATCAGTGAGTCGTTGGAGTCTAGCGGGCTCTACAATGAGCAGTTCTTC
CDR3: CAISESLESSGLYNEQFF

D: NA
size: NA
J: TRBJ1-2
V: TRBV7-2
DNA: TGTGCCAGCAGCTCCCAGGGCTATGGCTACACCTTC
CDR3: CASSSQGYGYTF

D: NA
size: NA
J: TRBJ1-2
V: TRBV5-1
DNA: TGCGCCAGCAGCCTGGACAGTAACTATGGCTACACCTTC
CDR3: CASSLDSNYGYTF

D: NA
size: NA
J: TRBJ1-3
V: TRBV5-1
DNA: TGCGCCAGCAGCTTTGGACGCGGGTCTGGAAACACCATATATTTT
CDR3: CASSFGRGSGNTIYF

D: TRBD2
size: NA
J: TRBJ2-1
V: TRBV19
DNA: TGTGCCAGTAGTATTTGGGGAGCGGGGGGACCTGGTGAGCAGTTCTTC
CDR3: CASSIWGAGGPGEQFF

D: NA
size: NA
J: TRBJ1-2
V: TRBV10-3
DNA: TGTGCCATCAGTGAAGACAGGTGGTATGGCTACACCTTC
CDR3: CAISEDRWYGYTF

D: TRBD2
size: NA
J: TRBJ2-7
V: TRBV7-8
DNA: TGTGCCAGCAGCACCCGACTAGCGGGATATTACGAGCAGTACTTC
CDR3: CASSTRLAGYYEQYF

D: TRBD1
size: NA
J: TRBJ2-2
V: TRBV5-8
DNA: TGTGCCAGCAGACGACAGGGGTCGAACACCGGGGAGCTGTTTTTT
CDR3: CASRRQGSNTGELFF

D: TRBD1
size: once
J: TRBJ2-7
V: TRBV7-9
DNA: TGTGCCAGCAGGGCCGGGACAGGGGTCAACGAGCAGTACTTC
CDR3: CASRAGTGVNEQYF

D: TRBD1
size: NA
J: TRBJ1-2
V: TRBV30
DNA: TGTGCCTGGATCTCCCCGGGACAGGGTTACTATGGCTACACCTTC
CDR3: CAWISPGQGYYGYTF

D: TRBD2
size: NA
J: TRBJ2-7
V: TRBV5-1
DNA: TGCGCCAGCAGCTCAGCGGGAGGAGTTTCCTACGAGCAGTACTTC
CDR3: CASSSAGGVSYEQYF

D: NA
size: NA
J: TRBJ1-2
V: TRBV5-1
DNA: TGCGCCAGCAGCTTGAGCAAAAACTCCGCCTATGGCTACACCTTC
CDR3: CASSLSKNSAYGYTF